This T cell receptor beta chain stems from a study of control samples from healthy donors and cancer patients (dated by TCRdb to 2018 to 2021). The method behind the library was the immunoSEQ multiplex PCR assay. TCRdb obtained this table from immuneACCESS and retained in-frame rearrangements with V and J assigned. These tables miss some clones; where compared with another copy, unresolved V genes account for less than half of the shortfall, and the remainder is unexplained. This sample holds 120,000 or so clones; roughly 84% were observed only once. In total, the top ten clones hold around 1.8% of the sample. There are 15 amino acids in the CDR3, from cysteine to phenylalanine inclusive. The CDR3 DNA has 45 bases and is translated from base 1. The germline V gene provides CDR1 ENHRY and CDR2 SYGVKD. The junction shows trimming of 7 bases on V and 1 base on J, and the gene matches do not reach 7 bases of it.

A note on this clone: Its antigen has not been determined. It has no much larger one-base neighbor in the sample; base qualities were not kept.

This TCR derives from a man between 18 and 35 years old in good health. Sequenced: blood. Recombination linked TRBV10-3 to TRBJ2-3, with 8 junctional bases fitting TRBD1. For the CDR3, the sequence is CAITAQGAGTDTQYF. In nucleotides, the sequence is TGTGCCATCACAGCTCAGGGGGCTGGCACAGATACGCAGTATTTT.